The sequence of this TCR beta chain was determined in a study of lymphopenia after photon versus proton radiotherapy. Trimming took 5 bases from V and 5 from J; bases not matched to a gene: 11. Germline values: CDR1 SGHTS, CDR2 YDEGEE. The length of the CDR3 is 16 residues. Clones were sequenced by immunoSEQ multiplex PCR, and TCRdb holds only the in-frame ones, with some missing. This table holds 15,000 to 20,000 clones, around nine tenths found once. The TCR originated in a woman aged 60-75 years with cholangiocarcinoma. Some clones in this sample may be carry-over from other donors' samples. The source was peripheral blood, collected from a patient treated with proton-based radiotherapy. V gene TRBV5-8 combines with J gene TRBJ1-5, with TRBD1 identical over 9 bases. The CDR3 region has the DNA TGTGCCAGCAGGAAACAGGGGGCTGGTCGGGATCAGCCCCAGCATTTT. Its translation: CASRKQGAGRDQPQHF.